This T cell receptor beta chain originates from a study of CD8 T cells in ankylosing spondylitis. Study-level findings and limits: One TCR beta motif, made up of roughly eight highly homologous variants, appeared characteristic of ankylosing spondylitis blood. The study looked at matched synovial fluid samples from ankylosing spondylitis patients. Disease-linked clones were reported to be significantly enriched there. Prior literature has documented some motif variants in synovial fluid and blood from reactive arthritis.

A single record per CDR3 protein comes from TCRdb applying MiXCR to the 5' RACE reads. The sample lists some 240,000 distinct CDR3 sequences, 6% to 8.5% seen once, with 14% in the top ten. With 0 bases removed from V and 7 bases from J, the gap between germline ends came to 9 bases. Per germline, CDR1 ENHRY and CDR2 SYGVKD. The CDR3 sequence is 13 residues long. Of note for this clonotype: Its target is not known.

Sequenced: blood, either unsorted or a sorted T cell fraction (not recorded which). The V and J genes are TRBV10-3 and TRBJ1-2, with a possible D match to TRBD1 (6 bases). This clonotype was sampled from a male donor with ankylosing spondylitis. The CDR3 nucleotides read TGTGCCATCAGTGAGTCTAACAGGGCTGGCTACACCTTC. Its translation is CAISESNRAGYTF.